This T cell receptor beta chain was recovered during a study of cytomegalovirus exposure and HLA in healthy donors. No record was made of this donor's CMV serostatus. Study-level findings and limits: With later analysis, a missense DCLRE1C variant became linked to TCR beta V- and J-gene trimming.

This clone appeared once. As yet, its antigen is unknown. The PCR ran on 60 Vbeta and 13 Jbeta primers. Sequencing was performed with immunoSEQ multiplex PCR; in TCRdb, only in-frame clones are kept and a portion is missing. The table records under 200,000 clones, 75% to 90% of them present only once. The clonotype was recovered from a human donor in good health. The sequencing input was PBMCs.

The CDR3 DNA reads as TGCGCCAGCAGCGATGGACTAGCGGCGCTAGGAACGCAGTATTTT. Translating gives CASSDGLAALGTQYF. This chain links TRBV4-3 with TRBJ2-3; 10 bases are a match to TRBD2. The V gene end was trimmed by 5 bases and the J gene end by 9 bases; junction bases not matched to a gene: 11. The germline V gene has CDR1 LGHNA and CDR2 YSLEER. The CDR3 is made up of 15 amino acids.